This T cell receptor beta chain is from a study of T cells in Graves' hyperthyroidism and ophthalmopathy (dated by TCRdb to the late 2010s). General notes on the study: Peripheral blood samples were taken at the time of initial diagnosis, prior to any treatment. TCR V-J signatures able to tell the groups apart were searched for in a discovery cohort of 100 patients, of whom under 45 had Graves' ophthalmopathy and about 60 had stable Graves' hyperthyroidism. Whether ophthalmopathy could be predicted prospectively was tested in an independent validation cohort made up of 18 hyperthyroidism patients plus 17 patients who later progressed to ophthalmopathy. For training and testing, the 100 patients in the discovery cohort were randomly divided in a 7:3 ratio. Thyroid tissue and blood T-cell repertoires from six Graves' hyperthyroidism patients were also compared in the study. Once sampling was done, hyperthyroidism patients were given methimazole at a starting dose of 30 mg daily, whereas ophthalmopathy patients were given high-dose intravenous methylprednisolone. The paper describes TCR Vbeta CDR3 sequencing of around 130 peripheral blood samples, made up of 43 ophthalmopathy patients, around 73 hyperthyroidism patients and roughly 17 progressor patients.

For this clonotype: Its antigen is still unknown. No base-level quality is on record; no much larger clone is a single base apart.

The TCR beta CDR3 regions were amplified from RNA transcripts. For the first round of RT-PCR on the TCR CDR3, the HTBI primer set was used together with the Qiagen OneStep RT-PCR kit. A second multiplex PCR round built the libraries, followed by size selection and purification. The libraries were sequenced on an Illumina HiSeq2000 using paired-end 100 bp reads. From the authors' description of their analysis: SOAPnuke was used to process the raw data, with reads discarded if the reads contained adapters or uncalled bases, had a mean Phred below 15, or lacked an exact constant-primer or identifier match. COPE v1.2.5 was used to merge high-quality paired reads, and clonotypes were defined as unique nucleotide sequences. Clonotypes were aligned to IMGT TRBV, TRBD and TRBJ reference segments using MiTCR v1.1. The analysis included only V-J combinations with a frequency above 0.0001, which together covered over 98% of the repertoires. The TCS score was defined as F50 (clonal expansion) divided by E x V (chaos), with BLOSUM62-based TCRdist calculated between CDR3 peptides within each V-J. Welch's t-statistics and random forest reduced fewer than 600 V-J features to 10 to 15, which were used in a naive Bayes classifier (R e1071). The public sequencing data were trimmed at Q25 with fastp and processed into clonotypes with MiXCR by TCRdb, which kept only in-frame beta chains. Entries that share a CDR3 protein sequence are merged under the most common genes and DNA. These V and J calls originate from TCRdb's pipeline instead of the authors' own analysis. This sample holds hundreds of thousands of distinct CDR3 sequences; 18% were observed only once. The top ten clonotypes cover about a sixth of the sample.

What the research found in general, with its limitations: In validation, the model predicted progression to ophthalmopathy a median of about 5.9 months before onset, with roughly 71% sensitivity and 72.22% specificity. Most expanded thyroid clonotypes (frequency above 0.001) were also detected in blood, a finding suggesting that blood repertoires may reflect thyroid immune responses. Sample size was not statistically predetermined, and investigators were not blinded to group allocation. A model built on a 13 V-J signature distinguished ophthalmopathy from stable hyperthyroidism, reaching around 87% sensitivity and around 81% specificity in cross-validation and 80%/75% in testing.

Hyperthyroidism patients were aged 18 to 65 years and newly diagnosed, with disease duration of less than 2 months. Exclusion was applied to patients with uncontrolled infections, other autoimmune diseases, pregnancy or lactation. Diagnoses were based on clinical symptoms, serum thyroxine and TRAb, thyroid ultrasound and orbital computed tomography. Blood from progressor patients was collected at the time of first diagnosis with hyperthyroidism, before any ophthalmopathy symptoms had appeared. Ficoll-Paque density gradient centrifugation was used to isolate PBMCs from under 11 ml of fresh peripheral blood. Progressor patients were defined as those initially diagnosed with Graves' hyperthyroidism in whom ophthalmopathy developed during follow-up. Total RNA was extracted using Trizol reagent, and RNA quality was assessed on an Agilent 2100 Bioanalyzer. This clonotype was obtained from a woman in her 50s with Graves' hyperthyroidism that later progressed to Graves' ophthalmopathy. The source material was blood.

The CDR3 loop reads CASSYPRDQPQHF. The sequenced DNA is TGTGCCAGCAGTTATCCGAGGGATCAGCCCCAGCATTTT. The chain was built from TRBV28 and TRBJ1-5; the D gene is unclear. CDR1 MDHEN and CDR2 SYDVKM are derived from the germline V gene. Reading from cysteine to phenylalanine, the CDR3 counts 13 amino acids. Only the CDR3 DNA is retained, 39 bases long and in frame from the first base. Trimming removed 4 bases from V and 5 bases from J, leaving 9 bases between the germline ends. The CDR3, completed at both ends by the reference TRBV28 and TRBJ1-5 genes, gives the full variable domain DVKVTQSSRYLVKRTGEKVFLECVQDMDHENMFWYRQDPGLGLRLIYFSYDVKMKEKGDIPEGYSVSREKKERFSLILESASTNQTSMYLCASSYPRDQPQHFGDGTRLSIL.